This paragraph reports one T cell receptor (beta chain). No antigen is known for it. This CDR3 has 13 amino acids. Germline V gene sequence: CDR1 MNHEY, CDR2 SMNVEV (reference sequence). J gave up 3 bases and V 4 bases, and 0 bases lay outside the gene matches. The data are from a study of a mutant IDH1 vaccine in newly diagnosed glioma. Study results and caveats: No link was apparently found between pseudoprogression and changes in top peripheral T cell clonotypes.

Clones were sequenced by immunoSEQ multiplex PCR, and TCRdb holds only the in-frame ones, with some missing. The table shows fewer than 55,000 clones, with about 65% occurring only once. The time point denotes: week 47, end of study. Each dose of the vaccine consisted of 300 ug of mutant IDH1 20-mer peptide, with topical imiquimod. Sample: peripheral blood mononuclear cells (PBMCs), taken from a glioma patient whose treatment included an IDH1 peptide vaccine. The sequence derives from a man aged 40-50 years with glioma. Some clones in this sample may be carry-over from other donors' samples. V is TRBV27 and J is TRBJ1-1, with 9 bases lining up with TRBD1. The DNA of the CDR3 is TGTGCCAGCAGTTGGACAGGGGACACTGAAGCTTTCTTT. It encodes CASSWTGDTEAFF.